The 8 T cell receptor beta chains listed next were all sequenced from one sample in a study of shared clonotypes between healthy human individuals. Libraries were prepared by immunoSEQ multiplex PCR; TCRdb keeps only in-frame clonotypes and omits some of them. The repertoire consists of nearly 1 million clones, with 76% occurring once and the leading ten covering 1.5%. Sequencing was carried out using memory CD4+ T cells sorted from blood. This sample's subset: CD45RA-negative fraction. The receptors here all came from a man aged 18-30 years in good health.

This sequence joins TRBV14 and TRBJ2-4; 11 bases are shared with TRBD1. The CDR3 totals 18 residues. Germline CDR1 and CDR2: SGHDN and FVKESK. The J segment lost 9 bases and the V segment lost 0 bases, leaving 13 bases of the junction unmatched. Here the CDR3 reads CASSQDLLGQGVAGIQYF. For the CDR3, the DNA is TGTGCCAGCAGCCAAGACCTTTTGGGACAGGGGGTCGCCGGCATTCAGTACTTC.

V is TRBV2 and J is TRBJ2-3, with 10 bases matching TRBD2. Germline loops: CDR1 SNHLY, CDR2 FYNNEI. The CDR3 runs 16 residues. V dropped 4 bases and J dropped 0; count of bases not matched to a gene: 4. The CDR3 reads CASSARAGGSTDTQYF. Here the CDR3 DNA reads TGTGCCAGCAGTGCTCGAGCGGGGGGGAGCACAGATACGCAGTATTTT.

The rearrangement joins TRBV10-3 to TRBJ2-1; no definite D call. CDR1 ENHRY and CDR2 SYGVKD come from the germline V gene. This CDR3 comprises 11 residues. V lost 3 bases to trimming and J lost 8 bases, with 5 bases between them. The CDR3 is CAISEVDEQFF. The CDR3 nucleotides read TGTGCCATCAGTGAAGTGGATGAGCAGTTCTTC.

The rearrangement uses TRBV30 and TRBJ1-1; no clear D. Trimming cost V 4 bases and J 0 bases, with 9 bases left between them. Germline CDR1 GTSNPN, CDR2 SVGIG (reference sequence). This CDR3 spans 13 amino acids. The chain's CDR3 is CAWTKGVNTEAFF. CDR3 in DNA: TGTGCCTGGACCAAAGGTGTGAACACTGAAGCTTTCTTT.

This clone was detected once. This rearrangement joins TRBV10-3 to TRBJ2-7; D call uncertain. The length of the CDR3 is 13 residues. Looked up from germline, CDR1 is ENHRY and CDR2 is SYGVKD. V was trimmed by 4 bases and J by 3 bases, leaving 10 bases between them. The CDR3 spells CAISGVHSYEQYF. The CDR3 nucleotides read TGTGCCATCAGTGGGGTACATAGCTACGAGCAGTACTTC.

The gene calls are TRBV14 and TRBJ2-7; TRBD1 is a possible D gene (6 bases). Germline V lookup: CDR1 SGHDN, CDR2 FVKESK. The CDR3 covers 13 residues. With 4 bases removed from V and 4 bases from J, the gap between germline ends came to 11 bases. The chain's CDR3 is CASSPLTGYEQYF. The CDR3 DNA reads TGTGCCAGCAGCCCCTTAACAGGGTACGAGCAGTACTTC.

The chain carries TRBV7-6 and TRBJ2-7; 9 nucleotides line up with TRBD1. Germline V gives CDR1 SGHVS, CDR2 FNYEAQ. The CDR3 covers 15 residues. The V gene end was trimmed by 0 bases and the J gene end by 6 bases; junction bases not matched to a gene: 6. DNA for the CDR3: TGTGCCAGCAGCTTAGCGGGACAGGGATTCAGCGAGCAGTACTTC. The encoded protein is CASSLAGQGFSEQYF.

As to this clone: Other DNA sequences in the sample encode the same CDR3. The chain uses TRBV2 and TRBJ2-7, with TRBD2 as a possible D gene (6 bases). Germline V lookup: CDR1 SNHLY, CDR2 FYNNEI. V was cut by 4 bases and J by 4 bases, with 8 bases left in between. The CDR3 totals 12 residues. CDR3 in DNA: TGTGCCAGCAGTGGCCGGGGGTACGAGCAGTACTTC. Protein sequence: CASSGRGYEQYF.